The clone carrying this TCR beta chain has more than one count but fewer than ten. The antigen is undetermined. A second PCR of 7 to 11 cycles used a sample-barcoded 5' primer and a J-beta primer mix. One entry per CDR3 protein, called by TCRdb with MiXCR from the 5' RACE reads. Of roughly 570,000 distinct CDR3 sequences detected, approximately 27% appear once; the ten largest clones hold 18%. This entry is derived from a study of blood T cells in healthy people across ages. Overall study findings and caveats: There was a strong correlation between TCR beta diversity and naive T cell percentage.

This TCR derives from a woman in her 70s in good health. The sample consisted of blood.

CDR3 protein: CATLSRGGNEQYF. Written as DNA, the CDR3 is TGTGCCACTCTCTCGCGGGGGGGTAACGAGCAGTACTTC. The rearrangement links TRBV12-3 or TRBV12-4 to TRBJ2-7; 9 bases line up with TRBD2. The CDR3 totals 13 residues. With 10 bases clipped from V and 5 bases from J, the junction kept 9 bases outside the gene matches.